This T cell receptor (beta chain) was profiled in a study of blood T cell repertoires in COVID-19. Study context: T cells, B-cell-depleted T cells, or PBMCs provided the cDNA or gDNA that served as material.

The CDR3 totals 14 residues. This clone was seen once. How the authors handled the data: It was from reference gene primer amplification that nucleated cell counts were estimated. Profiled with immunoSEQ multiplex PCR; TCRdb holds only in-frame clones, not every one. V and J calls and clone size come straight from that table; D and trimming were deduced from the DNA. This sample has about 250,000 clones, with around 82% found just once. This clonotype was sampled from a man aged 50 to 59 with active or convalescent COVID-19. This chain uses TRBV1 with TRBJ1-2; the D call in the table, TRBD1, was not verified against the DNA. TRBV1 is termed a pseudogene. Sequences were obtained from peripheral blood. This CDR3 is CTSSQRQTLYGYTF. DNA for the CDR3: TGCACCAGCAGCCAAAGACAGACGCTCTATGGCTACACCTTC.